This T cell receptor beta chain was obtained from a study of T cell repertoires in cytomegalovirus infection. Looking at the study overall: Alongside well-studied HLA-B-restricted CMV epitopes, recently identified HLA-C-restricted CMV epitopes were also used. The public TCR beta signatures pointed to both CMV infection and matching HLA type.

As for this clonotype: Its antigen is undetermined.

TCRdb re-derived calls from the reads in MiXCR, one entry per CDR3 protein. The table shows around 710,000 distinct CDR3 sequences, with almost 30% occurring only once. The TCR originated in a human donor in good health (CMV status not recorded). Some clones in this sample may be carry-over from other donors' samples. The sequences come from cultured CD8+ T cells from PBMCs, collected from culture after CMV antigen stimulation.

The CDR3 region has the DNA TGTGCCAGCAGCTCACAGACAGGGAATCAGCCCCAGCATTTT. This sequence encodes CASSSQTGNQPQHF. V is TRBV5-6 and J is TRBJ1-5; 7 bases match TRBD1. V was pared by 3 bases and J by 4 bases, with 4 bases of the junction left unmatched. This CDR3 is built from 14 residues. CDR1 is SGHDT and CDR2 is YYEEEE in the germline V gene.